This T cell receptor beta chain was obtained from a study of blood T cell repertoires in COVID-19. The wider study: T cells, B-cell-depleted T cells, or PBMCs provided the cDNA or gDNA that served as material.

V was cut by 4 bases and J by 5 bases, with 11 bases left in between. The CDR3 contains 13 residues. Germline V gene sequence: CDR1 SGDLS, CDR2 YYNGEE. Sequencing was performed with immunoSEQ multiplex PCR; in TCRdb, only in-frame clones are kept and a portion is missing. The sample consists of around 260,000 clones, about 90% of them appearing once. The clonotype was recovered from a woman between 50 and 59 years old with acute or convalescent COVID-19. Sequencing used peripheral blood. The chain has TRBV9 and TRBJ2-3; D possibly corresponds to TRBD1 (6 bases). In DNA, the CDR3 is TGTGCCAGCAGCTTCAAGGGGGAAGATACGCAGTATTTT. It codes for CASSFKGEDTQYF.